The entry below describes one T cell receptor (beta chain). Its specificity is unknown. A junction boundary mismatches the germline segment, possibly from a read error. A constant-region primer primed TCR beta cDNA synthesis from 400 to 550 ng of total RNA. It was through three nested multiplex PCR rounds of slightly modified ARM-PCR that TCR beta libraries arose. The first two PCR rounds, around 11 cycles each, used TRBV1-TRBV30 forward primers and a C-beta reverse primer. TCRdb reprocessed the multiplex PCR reads with MiXCR, giving one entry per CDR3 protein. The sample has 35,000 to 50,000 distinct CDR3 sequences, around 80% seen once. Each 20-30 mg portion of unsorted bulk tissue served as the source for co-extraction of RNA and DNA. These data originate in a study of tumor-infiltrating lymphocytes in primary liver carcinoma. Overall study results and limits: Paired tumor-adjacent and tumor-blood samples overlapped less than tumor region pairs did.

Germline values: CDR1 SGHDN, CDR2 FVKESK. The CDR3 spans 16 residues. Sequenced material: tumor-adjacent normal liver tissue. The chain employs TRBV14 and TRBJ2-3, with D perhaps TRBD2 (5 bases). The sequence was collected from a woman aged 30 to 39 with primary liver carcinoma and hepatitis B virus infection. CDR3 coding DNA: TGTGCTAGCAGCCCCGGGAAGCGCCTCAGCACAGATATGCAGTATTTT. This codes for CASSPGKRLSTDMQYF.